These 17 T cell receptor beta chains came from one sample sequenced in a study of blood T cells in healthy people across ages (dated by TCRdb to the mid-2010s). Receptor libraries were prepared by 5' RACE. Sequencer: Illumina HiSeq 2500. A second roughly 7 to 11 cycle PCR used a sample-barcoded 5' primer and a J-beta primer mix. TCRdb reran the public reads through fastp at Q25 and MiXCR, keeping productive beta chains. Each record represents a unique CDR3 protein, reported with the most common genes and DNA among its rows. Counted in this sample were about 640,000 distinct CDR3 sequences; approximately 40% of them appeared once. The top ten clones comprise about 30% of the sample. Input material: blood. The receptors originated from a man aged 80 or over in good health.

In its sample, this clonotype was seen many times. This chain links TRBV6-2 or TRBV6-3 with TRBJ2-1, with D perhaps TRBD1 (7 bases). The CDR3 runs 16 residues. In germline, CDR1 is MNHEY, CDR2 SVGEGT. V lost 6 bases and J 7 bases, leaving 22 bases between the germline ends. Here the CDR3 DNA reads TGTGCCAGCAGACGACTAGAAGGGGGCTCTACAAATGAGCAGTTCTTC. It codes for CASRRLEGGSTNEQFF.

The V gene is TRBV7-3, the J gene TRBJ1-1; D gene uncertain. Per the germline V gene, CDR1 is SGHTA and CDR2 is FQGTGA. The V end was cut by 0 bases, the J end by 3 bases, with 5 bases between. CDR3 length: 13 amino acids. CDR3 DNA sequence: TGTGCCAGCAGCTTAACGGAGGACACTGAAGCTTTCTTT. The encoded protein is CASSLTEDTEAFF.

This chain links TRBV27 with TRBJ2-1; 7 bases are shared with TRBD2. V shed 4 bases, J shed 13 bases, and the junction held 10 bases outside the gene matches. The CDR3 loop spans 13 amino acids. Germline CDR1 is MNHEY and CDR2 is SMNVEV (reference sequence). CDR3 nucleotides: TGTGCCAGCAGTTCTTGGGGGGGAGAGACCCAGTTCTTC. Its protein product is CASSSWGGETQFF.

This clonotype was picked up a small number of times. The chain carries TRBV25-1 and TRBJ2-5; D is undetermined. Germline values: CDR1 MGHDK, CDR2 SYGVNS. Between the trimmed V and J ends, which lost 1 base and 2 bases, there was a span of 5 bases. This CDR3 has 13 residues. CDR3 loop: CASSEFRQETQYF. The CDR3 region has the DNA TGTGCCAGCAGTGAATTTAGGCAAGAGACCCAGTACTTC.

The V call is TRBV2, the J call TRBJ2-7; no clear D gene. Trimming removed 8 bases at V and 0 bases at J, with 17 bases between. Germline V gene sequence: CDR1 SNHLY, CDR2 FYNNEI. CDR3 length: 15 residues. The CDR3 DNA reads as TGTGCCAGCGCAGGTTGGAGCGCTAGCTCCTACGAGCAGTACTTC. Its protein product is CASAGWSASSYEQYF.

This chain joins TRBV10-3 and TRBJ2-3; the D is unclear. Germline CDR1 is ENHRY and CDR2 is SYGVKD. V lost 7 bases to trimming and J lost 0 bases, with 5 bases between them. The CDR3 totals 12 residues. The CDR3, as DNA: TGTGCCATCACTGGAAGCACAGATACGCAGTATTTT. Protein product: CAITGSTDTQYF.

Of note for this clonotype: An end of the junction differs from the germline gene, which may be a read error. The chain combines TRBV14 with TRBJ2-2; D is possibly TRBD1 (6 bases). From germline, CDR1 is SGHDN and CDR2 FVKESK. The CDR3 is 15 residues long. Here the CDR3 DNA reads TGTGTCAGCAGCCAATGGACAGATGGGACCGGGGAGCTGTTTTTT. Residues: CVSSQWTDGTGELFF.

This chain links TRBV13 with TRBJ2-7; 10 bases agree with TRBD1. Germline assignment: CDR1 PRHDT and CDR2 FYEKMQ (reference sequence). V dropped 3 bases and J dropped 6; count of bases not matched to a gene: 2. The CDR3 spans 13 residues. The CDR3 loop reads CASSFRDRGEQYF. The CDR3 DNA sequence: TGTGCCAGCAGCTTTCGGGACAGGGGCGAGCAGTACTTC. Full variable domain (remainder filled in from reference TRBV13 and TRBJ2-7): AAGVIQSPRHLIKEKRETATLKCYPIPRHDTVYWYQQGPGQDPQFLISFYEKMQSDKGSIPDRFSAQQFSDYHSELNMSSLELGDSALYFCASSFRDRGEQYFGPGTRLTVT.

The J gene is TRBJ1-5, the V gene TRBV28, with 8 positions matching TRBD1. Germline loops: CDR1 MDHEN, CDR2 SYDVKM. With V trimmed by 6 bases and J by 2 bases, 9 bases remained unmatched. The CDR3 totals 16 residues. The CDR3 bases are TGTGCCAGCAGATCATATCAGGGGGCCCGCAATCAGCCCCAGCATTTT. Encoded protein: CASRSYQGARNQPQHF.

The genes are TRBV29-1 and TRBJ1-2; the match to TRBD1 covers 8 bases. J was trimmed by 7 bases and V by 7 bases; bases with no gene match: 8. Germline V lookup: CDR1 SQVTM, CDR2 ANQGSEA. CDR3 length: 12 amino acids. The DNA of the CDR3 is TGCAGCGCTCGGACAGGGAGGTCTGGCTACACCTTC. It yields the protein CSARTGRSGYTF.

The chain is built from TRBV28 and TRBJ1-1; D is possibly TRBD1 (5 bases). Trimming shortened V by 4 bases and J by 4 bases, and 10 bases separated the two germline ends. This CDR3 contains 13 residues. Germline V lookup: CDR1 MDHEN, CDR2 SYDVKM. The CDR3 DNA sequence: TGTGCCAGCAGTTCAGGGAGGGGCACTGAAGCTTTCTTT. Protein product: CASSSGRGTEAFF.

The rearrangement links TRBV4-3 to TRBJ2-3, with D possibly matching TRBD1 (6 bases). Trimming took 8 bases from V and 6 from J, leaving 18 bases between them. There are 14 residues in the CDR3. Per germline, CDR1 LGHNA and CDR2 YSLEER. CDR3 in amino acids: CASGSLQGSDTQYF. The CDR3 DNA sequence: TGCGCCAGCGGCTCACTACAGGGTTCGGATACGCAGTATTTT.

The rearrangement joins TRBV18 to TRBJ2-4; tentative D call: TRBD1 (6 bases). The tail of the sequence fits TRBJ2-7 better, so the J call may be wrong. The CDR3 is made up of 13 amino acids. Germline assignment: CDR1 KGHSH and CDR2 LQKENI. Here the CDR3 DNA reads TGTGCCAGCTCACGGGACAACCCCTACGAGCAGTACTTC. Amino acids: CASSRDNPYEQYF.

This clonotype showed up many times. V and J are TRBV21-1 and TRBJ2-7. TRBV21-1 is a documented pseudogene. The length of the CDR3 is 15 residues. This CDR3 is CASNHGFCGNGEQYF. CDR3 coding DNA: TGTGCCAGCAACCACGGGTTTTGTGGCAATGGCGAGCAGTACTTC.

The chain joins TRBV21-1 to TRBJ2-1; the DNA was not used to check the table's D call, TRBD2. TRBV21-1 is a pseudogene. The CDR3 has 20 residues. The CDR3 DNA follows: TGTGCCAGCAGCAGGGCAGGGAGGGTTACCGCGGGATTTCCTTACAATGAGCAGTTCTTC. As protein: CASSRAGRVTAGFPYNEQFF.

V is TRBV10-1 and J is TRBJ2-1; TRBD1 is a possible D gene (6 bases). This CDR3 comprises 12 residues. V lost 5 bases and J 12 bases, leaving 14 bases between the germline ends. CDR1 is WNHNN and CDR2 is SYGVQD in the germline V gene (reference sequence). The CDR3 DNA follows: TGCGCCAGCAGTAACACAGGGACATGGCAGTTCTTC. Translating it yields CASSNTGTWQFF.

V is TRBV11-3 and J is TRBJ1-1; 9 bases are a match to TRBD1. J gave up 6 bases and V 5 bases, and 7 bases lay outside the gene matches. Germline V gives CDR1 SGHNT, CDR2 YENEEA. This CDR3 has 14 amino acids. The CDR3 sequence: CASSPPGQGAEAFF. In DNA, the CDR3 is TGTGCCAGCAGCCCTCCGGGACAGGGAGCTGAAGCTTTCTTT.